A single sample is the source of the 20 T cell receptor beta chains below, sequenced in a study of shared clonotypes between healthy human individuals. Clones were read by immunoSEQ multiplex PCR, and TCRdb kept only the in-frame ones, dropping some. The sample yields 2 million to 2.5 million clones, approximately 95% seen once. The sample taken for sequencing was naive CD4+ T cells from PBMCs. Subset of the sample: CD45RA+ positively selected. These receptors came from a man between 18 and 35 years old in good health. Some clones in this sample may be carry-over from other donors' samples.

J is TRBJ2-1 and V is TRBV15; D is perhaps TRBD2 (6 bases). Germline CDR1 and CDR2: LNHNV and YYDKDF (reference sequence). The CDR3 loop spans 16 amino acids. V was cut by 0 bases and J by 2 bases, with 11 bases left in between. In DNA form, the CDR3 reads TGTGCCACCAGCAGAGAGCCTAGCGCCGCCTACAATGAGCAGTTCTTC. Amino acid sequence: CATSREPSAAYNEQFF.

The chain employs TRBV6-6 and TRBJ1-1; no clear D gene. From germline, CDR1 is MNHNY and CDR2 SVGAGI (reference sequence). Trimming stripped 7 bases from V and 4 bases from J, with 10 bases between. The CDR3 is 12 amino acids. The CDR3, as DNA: TGTGCCAGCACATCCGGGGTCACTGAAGCTTTCTTT. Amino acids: CASTSGVTEAFF.

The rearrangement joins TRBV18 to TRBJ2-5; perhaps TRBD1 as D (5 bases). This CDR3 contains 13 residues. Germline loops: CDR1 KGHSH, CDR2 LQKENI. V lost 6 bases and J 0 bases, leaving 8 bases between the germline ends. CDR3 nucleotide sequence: TGTGCCAGCTCGTCGACAGACCAAGAGACCCAGTACTTC. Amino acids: CASSSTDQETQYF.

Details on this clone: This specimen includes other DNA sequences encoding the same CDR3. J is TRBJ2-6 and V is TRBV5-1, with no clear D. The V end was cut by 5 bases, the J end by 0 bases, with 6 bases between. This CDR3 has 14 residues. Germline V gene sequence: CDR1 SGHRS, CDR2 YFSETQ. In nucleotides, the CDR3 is TGCGCCAGCAGAGATAGCTCTGGGGCCAACGTCCTGACTTTC. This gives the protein CASRDSSGANVLTF.

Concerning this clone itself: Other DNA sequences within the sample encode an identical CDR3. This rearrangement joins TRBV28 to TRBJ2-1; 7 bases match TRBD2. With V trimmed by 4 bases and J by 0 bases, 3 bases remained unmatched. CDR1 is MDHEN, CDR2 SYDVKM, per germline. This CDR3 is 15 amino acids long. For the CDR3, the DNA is TGTGCCAGCAGTTCGGGCGGGAGCTCCTACAATGAGCAGTTCTTC. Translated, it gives CASSSGGSSYNEQFF.

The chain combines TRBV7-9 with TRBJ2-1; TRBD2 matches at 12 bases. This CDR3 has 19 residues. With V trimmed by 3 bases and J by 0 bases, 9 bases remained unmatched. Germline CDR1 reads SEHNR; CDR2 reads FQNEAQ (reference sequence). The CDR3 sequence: CASSFRELAGGSSYNEQFF. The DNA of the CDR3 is TGTGCCAGCAGCTTCCGGGAACTAGCGGGAGGCTCCTCCTACAATGAGCAGTTCTTC.

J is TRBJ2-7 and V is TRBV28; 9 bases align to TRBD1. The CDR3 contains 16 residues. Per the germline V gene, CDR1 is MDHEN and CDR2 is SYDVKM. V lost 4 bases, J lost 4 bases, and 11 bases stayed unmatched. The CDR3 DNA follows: TGTGCCAGCAGTTCCTTTCCGGGACAGGGATCGTACGAGCAGTACTTC. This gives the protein CASSSFPGQGSYEQYF.

Here the CDR3 reads CASSPTDRGPIELREAFF. CDR3 nucleotide sequence: TGTGCCAGCAGCCCGACGGACAGGGGGCCGATCGAACTTCGGGAAGCTTTCTTT. The chain combines TRBV7-9 with TRBJ1-1; the match to TRBD1 covers 11 bases. The CDR3 contains 18 residues. The V and J ends lost 5 bases and 8 bases, in that order; junction bases with no gene match: 19. In germline, CDR1 is SEHNR, CDR2 FQNEAQ (reference sequence).

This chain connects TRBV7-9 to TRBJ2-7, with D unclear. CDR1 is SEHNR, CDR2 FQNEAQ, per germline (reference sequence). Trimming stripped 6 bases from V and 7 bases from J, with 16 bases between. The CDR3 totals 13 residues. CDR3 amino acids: CASSIPSGREQYF. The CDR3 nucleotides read TGTGCCAGCAGTATCCCTTCCGGACGGGAGCAGTACTTC.

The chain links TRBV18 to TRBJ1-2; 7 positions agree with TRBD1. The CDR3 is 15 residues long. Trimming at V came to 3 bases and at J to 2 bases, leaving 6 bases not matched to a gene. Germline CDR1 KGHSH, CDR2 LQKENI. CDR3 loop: CASSPPGGSNYGYTF. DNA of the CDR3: TGTGCCAGCTCACCTCCAGGGGGATCAAACTATGGCTACACCTTC.

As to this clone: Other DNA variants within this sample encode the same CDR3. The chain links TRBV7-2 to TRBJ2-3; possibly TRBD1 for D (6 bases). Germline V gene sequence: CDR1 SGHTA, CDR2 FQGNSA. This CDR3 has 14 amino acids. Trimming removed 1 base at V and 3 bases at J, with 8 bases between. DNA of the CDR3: TGTGCCAGCAGCTTAGACAGGGCGACAGATACGCAGTATTTT. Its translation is CASSLDRATDTQYF.

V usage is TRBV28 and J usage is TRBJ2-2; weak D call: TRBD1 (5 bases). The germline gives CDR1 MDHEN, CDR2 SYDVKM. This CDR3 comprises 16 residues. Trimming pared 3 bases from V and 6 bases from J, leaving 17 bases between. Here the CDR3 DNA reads TGTGCCAGCAGTTTCGGTTCAGGGTACCCCGCCGGGGAGCTGTTTTTT. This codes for CASSFGSGYPAGELFF. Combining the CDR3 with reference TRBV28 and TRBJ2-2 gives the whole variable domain DVKVTQSSRYLVKRTGEKVFLECVQDMDHENMFWYRQDPGLGLRLIYFSYDVKMKEKGDIPEGYSVSREKKERFSLILESASTNQTSMYLCASSFGSGYPAGELFFGEGSRLTVL.

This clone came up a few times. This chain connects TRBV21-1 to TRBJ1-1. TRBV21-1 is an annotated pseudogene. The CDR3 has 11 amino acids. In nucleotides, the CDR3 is TGTGCCAGCAGCAAAGCTTGCCTATCTTTCTTT. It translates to CASSKACLSFF.

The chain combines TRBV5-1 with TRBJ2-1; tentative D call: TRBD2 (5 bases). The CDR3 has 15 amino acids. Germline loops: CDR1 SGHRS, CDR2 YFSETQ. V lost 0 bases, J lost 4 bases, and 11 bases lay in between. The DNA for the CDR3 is TGCGCCAGCAGCTTGGGGGGTGGAGGTTACAATGAGCAGTTCTTC. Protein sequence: CASSLGGGGYNEQFF.

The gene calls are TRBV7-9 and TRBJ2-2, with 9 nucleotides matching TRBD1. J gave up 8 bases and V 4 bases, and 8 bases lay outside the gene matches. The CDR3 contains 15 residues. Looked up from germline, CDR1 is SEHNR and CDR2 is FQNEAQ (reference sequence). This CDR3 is CASSYQDRGVGELFF. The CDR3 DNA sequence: TGTGCCAGCAGCTACCAGGACAGGGGCGTTGGGGAGCTGTTTTTT.

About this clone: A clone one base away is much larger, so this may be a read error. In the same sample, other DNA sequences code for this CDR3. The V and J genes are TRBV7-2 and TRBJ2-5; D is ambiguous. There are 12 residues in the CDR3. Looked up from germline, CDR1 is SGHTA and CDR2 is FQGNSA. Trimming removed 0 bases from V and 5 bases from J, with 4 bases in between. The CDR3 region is CASSLAGETQYF. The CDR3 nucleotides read TGTGCCAGCAGCTTAGCGGGCGAGACCCAGTACTTC.

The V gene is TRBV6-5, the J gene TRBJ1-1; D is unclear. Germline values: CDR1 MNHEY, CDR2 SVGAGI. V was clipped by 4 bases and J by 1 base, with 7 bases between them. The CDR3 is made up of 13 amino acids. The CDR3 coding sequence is TGTGCCAGCAGTTTCGAGGGGAACACTGAAGCTTTCTTT. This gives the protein CASSFEGNTEAFF.

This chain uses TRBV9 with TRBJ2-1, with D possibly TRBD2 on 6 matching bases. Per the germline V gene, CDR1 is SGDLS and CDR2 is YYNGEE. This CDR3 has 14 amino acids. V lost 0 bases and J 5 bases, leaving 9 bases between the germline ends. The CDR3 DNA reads TGTGCCAGCAGCGTAGGGACTACACACAATGAGCAGTTCTTC. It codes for CASSVGTTHNEQFF.

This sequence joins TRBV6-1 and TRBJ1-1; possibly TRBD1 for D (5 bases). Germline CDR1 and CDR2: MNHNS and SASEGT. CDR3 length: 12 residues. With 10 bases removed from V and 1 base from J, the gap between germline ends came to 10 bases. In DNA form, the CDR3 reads TGTGCCACCCAAGGGGCGAACACTGAAGCTTTCTTT. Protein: CATQGANTEAFF.

The CDR3 spells CASSQDPGQGPSYNEQFF. The CDR3 nucleotides are TGCGCCAGCAGCCAAGATCCAGGACAGGGACCCTCCTACAATGAGCAGTTCTTC. The chain has TRBV4-1 and TRBJ2-1, with 8 bases matching TRBD1. CDR3 length: 18 residues. Germline lookup yields CDR1 MGHRA and CDR2 YSYEKL. The ends lost 0 bases at V and 0 bases at J; junction bases unmatched: 7.